This is a list of T cell receptor beta chains from one sample in a study of blood T cell repertoires in COVID-19. Clones were read by immunoSEQ multiplex PCR, and TCRdb kept only the in-frame ones, dropping some. The sample yields around 120,000 clones, 80% to 90% seen once. Specimen: peripheral blood. These receptors were collected from a woman in her 70s with acute or convalescent COVID-19. The CDR3 runs from the conserved cysteine through the conserved F or W. A D gene is named only where the DNA matches it firmly. Size is omitted from some rows. Given values are once, few, many or a class for expanded clones.

TGCGCCAGCAGCTGGGGATCTAGCAACAATGAGCAGTTCTTC,CASSWGSSNNEQFF,NA,TRBJ2-1,NA,TRBV5-1
TGTGCCAGCAGGGGGGGGGATAGGACTGAAGCTTTCTTT,CASRGGDRTEAFF,NA,TRBJ1-1,NA,TRBV5-4
TGTGCCAGCAGCCCGACAGGGGGTCTTGAGACCCAGTACTTC,CASSPTGGLETQYF,NA,TRBJ2-5,TRBD1,TRBV5-4
TGTGCCAGCAGCGTAGTAGCGGGGGGGGTAGATACGCAGTATTTT,CASSVVAGGVDTQYF,NA,TRBJ2-3,TRBD2,TRBV9
TGTGCCAGCAGCTTGGAAACAGGGATTATCGCTGAAGCTTTCTTT,CASSLETGIIAEAFF,NA,TRBJ1-1,NA,TRBV7-6
TGTGCCAGCAGCCCGGACAGATCCTACGAGCAGTACTTC,CASSPDRSYEQYF,NA,TRBJ2-7,NA,TRBV7-2
TGTGCCATCAGTGAGTCTAGGGGGAGGGGGATTTCGAATGGCTACACCTTC,CAISESRGRGISNGYTF,NA,TRBJ1-2,NA,TRBV10-3
TGTGCCAGCAGCTACAGAGCCGGGACTAGCGATACCGGGGAGCTGTTTTTT,CASSYRAGTSDTGELFF,NA,TRBJ2-2,TRBD2,TRBV7-9
TGTGCCAGCAGCGCTAGAATTGAAGCTTTCTTT,CASSARIEAFF,NA,TRBJ1-1,NA,TRBV28
TGTGCCAGCAGTTTACCCTCCCCCGGGGAAGTCGGAAACACCATATATTTT,CASSLPSPGEVGNTIYF,NA,TRBJ1-3,NA,TRBV28
TGTGCTAGTGGTTCCGAGGGACAGAATCAGCCCCAGCATTTT,CASGSEGQNQPQHF,once,TRBJ1-5,TRBD1,TRBV12-5
TGTGCCATCAGTGGGAGTCTGGGGGGAGGGGACACTGAAGCTTTCTTT,CAISGSLGGGDTEAFF,NA,TRBJ1-1,NA,TRBV10-3
TGTGCCAGCTCCACTAGGGGAGGTGAAAAACTGTTTTTT,CASSTRGGEKLFF,NA,TRBJ1-4,NA,TRBV11-2
TGTGCTACCCGACGGGGTCTTGATTCACCCCTCCACTTT,CATRRGLDSPLHF,once,TRBJ1-6,NA,TRBV2
TGCAGCGTTGGGGGTCAGGGGGTCACCGGGGAGCTGTTTTTT,CSVGGQGVTGELFF,NA,TRBJ2-2,TRBD1,TRBV29-1
TGTGCCAGCAGCTTAAGCACAGATCAGCCCCAGCATTTT,CASSLSTDQPQHF,NA,TRBJ1-5,NA,TRBV11-2
TGTGCCAGCAGCGTAGCGACGATAGCTGGGCGGGGCAGTGAGCAGTTCTTC,CASSVATIAGRGSEQFF,once,TRBJ2-1,NA,TRBV9
TGTGCCAGCAGCTTGGGCCTAGCGGGGGTAGCCTACGAGCAGTACTTC,CASSLGLAGVAYEQYF,NA,TRBJ2-7,TRBD2,TRBV5-8
TGTGCCAGCAGCCCTGACAGTAACTATGGCTACACCTTC,CASSPDSNYGYTF,NA,TRBJ1-2,NA,TRBV12-3/TRBV12-4
TGCAGCGTCTCAAAAAGGCAGGGTTATAATGAAAAACTGTTTTTT,CSVSKRQGYNEKLFF,NA,TRBJ1-4,NA,TRBV29-1
TGTGCCAGCAGCTCGGGACAGACCCAATATGGCTACACCTTC,CASSSGQTQYGYTF,NA,TRBJ1-2,TRBD1,TRBV5-6
TGTGCCAGCACGAGGGACAGAATCAATCAGCCCCAGCATTTT,CASTRDRINQPQHF,NA,TRBJ1-5,TRBD1,TRBV28
TGTGCCAGCAGTTTAGAACTAGCGGGGGGCCGGGAGACCCAGTACTTC,CASSLELAGGRETQYF,NA,TRBJ2-5,TRBD2,TRBV28
TGTGCCAGCAGGACCGGGTCCTCTAATGAAAAACTGTTTTTT,CASRTGSSNEKLFF,NA,TRBJ1-4,NA,TRBV6-5
TGTGCCAGCAGTTTCGGAGACGGGACACCCCTCCACTTT,CASSFGDGTPLHF,NA,TRBJ1-6,NA,TRBV12-3/TRBV12-4
TGCGCCAGCAGCCCGGGGGGAGCGACTGAAGCTTTCTTT,CASSPGGATEAFF,NA,TRBJ1-1,NA,TRBV5-1
TGTGCCAGCAGCCCCCTCCCGGGACAGGGAGGTTCCTACAATGAGCAGTTCTTC,CASSPLPGQGGSYNEQFF,NA,TRBJ2-1,TRBD1,TRBV7-8
TGTGCCACCAGTGATCCGGGACAAGGCTCTGAAGCTTTCTTT,CATSDPGQGSEAFF,NA,TRBJ1-1,NA,TRBV24-1
TGTGCCAGTAGTGTCCGGGGAGGGGAACAGCCCCAGCATTTT,CASSVRGGEQPQHF,NA,TRBJ1-5,NA,TRBV19
TGTGCCAGCAGCCAAGGGACGGGGTCCGCGCAACAAGAGACCCAGTACTTC,CASSQGTGSAQQETQYF,NA,TRBJ2-5,NA,TRBV4-2
TGTGCCAGCAGCTCCCTGGACAGCTCCTACAATGAGCAGTTCTTC,CASSSLDSSYNEQFF,NA,TRBJ2-1,NA,TRBV7-9
TGTGCCAGCAGCGAGGGACTAGCGGGGAGAGATACGCAGTATTTT,CASSEGLAGRDTQYF,NA,TRBJ2-3,TRBD2,TRBV9
TGCGCCAGCAGCCTAATAGCGGCTAGCACAGATACGCAGTATTTT,CASSLIAASTDTQYF,NA,TRBJ2-3,NA,TRBV4-1